The clone carrying this TCR beta chain was picked up a small number of times. Primers used in a second PCR of roughly 6 to 12 cycles were a sample-barcoded 5' primer and a J-beta primer mix. Each TCR beta cDNA got a 12-nucleotide random molecular identifier. In TCRdb, the 5' RACE reads were re-called with MiXCR into one record per CDR3 protein. The table includes about 640,000 distinct CDR3 sequences, around 38% detected once. The data belong to a study of blood T cells in healthy people across ages. Per germline, CDR1 DFQATT and CDR2 SNEGSKA (reference sequence). CDR3 length equals 12 residues. Sequencing used blood. This receptor was obtained from a man aged 80 or over in good health. This chain connects TRBV20-1 to TRBJ2-7; D might be TRBD1 (6 bases). CDR3 residues: CTRQDISYEQYF. Written as DNA, the CDR3 is TGCACCCGACAGGACATCTCCTACGAGCAGTACTTC.